Included here is one T cell receptor beta chain sequence, with context. No antigen is known for it. The record has no base qualities; no much larger clone is one base away. From the cysteine through the phenylalanine, the CDR3 covers 18 amino acids. Solely the CDR3 DNA is kept, with 54 bases framed from the first base. Via the germline V gene, CDR1 is MGHDK and CDR2 SYGVNS. V is shortened by 0 bases, J by 3 bases, and the region joining them spans 18 bases. This sample was taken from a study of cytomegalovirus exposure and HLA in healthy donors (dated by TCRdb to about 2017). Regarding the research as a whole: In an earlier analysis of fewer than 750 of the donors, 250 to 350 Gb of sequence data and roughly 100 million unique TCR beta sequences from roughly 190 million T cells were reported. Approximately 330 gigabases of sequencing data and around 88 million unique TCR sequences made up an early release that covered nearly 650 HLA-typed donors. The genetic ancestry cluster associated with self-reported Caucasian donors included over 80% of the roughly 400 genotyped donors. The aim of the study was to test whether cataloging public T cell receptors could identify signatures of past pathogen exposure. The study profiled the T cell repertoires of 500 to 800 subjects by immunosequencing and related them to cytomegalovirus serostatus. Besides the first cohort of approximately 710 subjects, a separate validation cohort made up of 120 different subjects was used. To predict cytomegalovirus infection status, the study combined high-throughput TCR immunosequencing, statistical association of individual TCRs with disease status, and machine learning. A later analysis re-examined previously published TCR beta repertoires from about 670 donors and added high-resolution HLA genotyping to investigate patterns of TCR occurrence. The later analysis used no new phenotypic data to find candidate immune exposures, relying instead on TCR beta sequences and their occurrence across donors. An earlier analysis of nearly 600 of the donors applied high-throughput TCR beta sequencing to assess whether each TCR beta V gene segment acted as functional or pseudogenic. Donor age, sex, ethnicity and CMV serostatus were compiled alongside the repertoire data. In a later genetic analysis, genome-wide SNP genotypes for about three fifths of the roughly 670 donors were used, and that subset was treated as a discovery cohort. All discovery cohort repertoires had been generated on a single sequencing platform. Both class I and class II loci were covered by HLA typing, at four-digit resolution. Typing coverage varied by locus: roughly 620-640 donors for A, B, C, DRB1 and DQB1; 522 for DQA1; approximately 610 for DPA1; about 450 for DPB1. About 5 DR-DQ haplotypes were handled as single units for association and clustering, since linkage in the cohort was strong. On average, over 200,000 unique TCR beta nucleotide sequences were sequenced per donor among more than 350 genotyped donors of the cohort, with roughly a sixth of those sequences being non-productive.

The cohort was made up of approximately 670 healthy bone marrow donors. At the time of sampling, all cohort members were nominally healthy, though unrecorded immune exposures were likely present. The donor tested CMV seronegative and was one of the 352 seronegative cohort members. A peripheral blood sample was provided by each donor, and peripheral blood mononuclear cells were used for TCR beta sequencing. Genomic DNA extraction from the blood cell samples was performed with the Qiagen DNeasy Blood Extraction Kit. What the work shows at the level of the full study, not this receptor alone: A later genetic analysis reported fewer N-insertions in productive TCRs among donors in an Asian-associated ancestry cluster than the roughly 620-donor mean. Because the 87-base-pair reads could not distinguish some IMGT-functional V segments, including TRBV6-2 and TRBV6-3, those segments were excluded. Cytomegalovirus status was reported to be diagnosed by the classifier with high specificity and sensitivity in both the original and validation cohorts. A group of highly shared sequence variants was considered likely to be a technical artifact of the sequencing pipeline. It was suggested by the authors that the approach could potentially be generalized to other disease states and immunological phenotypes. Linkage disequilibrium might explain the correlated functional status among segregating V segments, but an unknown experimental factor could not be excluded. Because some donors lacked HLA typing at each locus, the association tests relied only on the typed subset. Compared with equally common non-associated chains, HLA-associated TCR beta chains in a later analysis were more clonally expanded and had lower generation probabilities. This cohort had only TCR beta chains sequenced, and the lack of alpha or paired-chain data limited which features could be detected. The study listed approximately 150 TCR beta chains as associated with cytomegalovirus. Three of the identified cytomegalovirus-associated TCR beta chains were confirmed in vitro to be specific for cytomegalovirus antigens. In a later analysis, several top co-occurrence clusters were reported to appear linked to parvovirus B19, influenza, CMV and Epstein-Barr virus. Presence/absence analyses assumed roughly uniform sequencing depth across donors, an assumption that may not hold. An association between a missense DCLRE1C variant and V-gene and J-gene trimming of TCR beta chains was found in a later genetic analysis and replicated in an independent cohort. Some 15 rarely observed V segments, including chromosome 9 orphons, were excluded from the earlier analysis of approximately 600 of the donors because counts were too low. Immune exposure information for the cohort was limited to CMV serostatus. In a later analysis, most CMV-associated TCR beta chains were found to appear HLA-restricted, with HLA associations seemingly driven largely by CMV exposure. When HLA alleles, especially DR and DQ, strongly co-occurred, TCR associations were difficult to assign to individual alleles. According to a later analysis, TCR association rates differed among HLA loci, with DRB1 alleles showing the most associated TCRs and HLA-C alleles showing the fewest. At a false discovery rate of 0.05, a later analysis linked some 18,000 TCR beta sequences to specific HLA alleles. Most TCR sequences were seen in very few donors, while some public TCRs were found in many individuals. A further reported finding was that TCR beta sequences accurately predicted the HLA-A and HLA-B alleles for most subjects in the first cohort. In an earlier analysis of some 500 of the donors, most TCR beta V segments were observed in productive rearrangements about 90% or about 30% of the time, broadly matching IMGT annotations.

Library preparation employed the immunoSEQ multiplex PCR assay. For the multiplex PCR, a mixture combining 60 forward primers for TCR Vbeta segments and 13 reverse primers for TCR Jbeta segments was used. The CDR3 region of rearranged TCR beta genes was amplified from genomic DNA by a multiplex PCR assay. On the Illumina HiSeq System, the amplified TCR beta libraries were sequenced as 87-base-pair reads. The authors' pipeline ran thus. A later analysis counted about 80 million unique TCR beta chains across the approximately 700 repertoires, and roughly 9.9 million of these chains were shared by at least two donors. To remove PCR and sequencing errors, raw reads were error-corrected and collapsed into unique sequences using a nearest-neighbor algorithm that merged closely related sequences. To assign V, D and J gene segments, CDR3 sequences were aligned to IMGT reference sequences. Each retained sequence needed at least a six-nucleotide match to both a V gene segment and a J gene segment. A rearrangement was called productive if the CDR3 had no stop codons and remained in frame with V and J, and every other rearrangement was called non-productive. CDR3 was defined according to IMGT convention as the region running from the second conserved V-encoded cysteine to the conserved J-encoded phenylalanine. The earlier analysis of about 570 of the donors excluded any sequence lacking an unambiguous match to a single V gene segment. In an earlier analysis of more than 500 of the donors, a V segment was called functional when productive rearrangements were above 56.7%, and segregating when the standard deviation between donors exceeded 5%. A statistical classification framework was built for diagnosing cytomegalovirus status from the catalog of TCR beta chain sequences. In a later analysis, TCR nucleotide sequences were compared against IMGT/GENE-DB human TR gene sequences so that V and J genes could be assigned. In a later analysis, CDR3 sequences and most-parsimonious VDJ recombination scenarios were assigned using the TCRdist pipeline. In a later analysis, each TCR beta chain was defined by its CDR3 amino acid sequence together with its V-gene family, and reads lacking a unique V-gene family were excluded. To address suspected cross-contamination and a sequencing artifact, a later analysis removed 592 highly shared, low-generation-probability nucleotide sequences. In a later analysis, a clonal expansion index was calculated for each public chain from normalized within-repertoire ranks of inferred template counts. A later analysis computed generation probabilities with a VDJ recombination model fitted to out-of-frame rearrangements, and checked the results against IGoR. A later analysis scored TCR-TCR, TCR-HLA and TCR-CMV co-occurrence with hypergeometric tests, applying a repertoire-size bias correction to TCR pairs. A later analysis estimated false discovery rates by permuting HLA or CMV assignments 20 times. In a later analysis, co-occurring TCRs were grouped using DBSCAN, and TCRdist sequence similarity was added for clustering within HLA-allele-positive subsets. For co-occurrence clustering, repertoires with fewer than 30,000 or more than 120,000 public chains were excluded, along with about five repertoires with anomalous nucleotide sharing. This immuneACCESS table, as held by TCRdb, lists in-frame sequences with V and J called but not all clones. Of the missing ones, under half trace to an unresolved V gene in checked studies; the others have no known cause. V and J calls and clone size are copied from that table; D and trimming were computed from the DNA. The sample table shows some 99,000 clones, and approximately 76% are seen once. The ten top clones hold roughly 8% of the sample.

This clonotype was sampled from a man aged 40-49 years in good health and CMV-seronegative. Sequenced: PBMCs. Recombination linked TRBV25-1 to TRBJ1-5; the D gene is possibly TRBD1, with 5 bases matching. In nucleotide form, the sequence is TGTGCCAGCAGTGAATACGGGGGTGAAGGGGAGACCAATCAGCCCCAGCATTTT. It is translated as CASSEYGGEGETNQPQHF.